This TCR beta chain was sequenced during a study of beta chain features in type 1 diabetes. Germline V gene sequence: CDR1 MNHNS, CDR2 SASEGT. There are 11 residues in the CDR3. The ends were cut back, 2 bases at V and 6 bases at J, with 5 bases in the middle. As every portion of the isolated RNA was reverse transcribed, the sequencing read expressed TCRB transcripts. Profiled with immunoSEQ multiplex PCR; TCRdb holds only in-frame clones, not every one. The table lists 900,000 or so clones, 15% to 20% of them singletons. Specimen: naive CD4+ T cells from blood. The receptor comes from a woman aged 18-30 years in good health. The rearrangement uses TRBV6-1 and TRBJ2-7; D is uncertain. The CDR3 DNA reads TGTGCCAGCAGTGAAAGGCTCGAGCAGTACTTC. Translation gives CASSERLEQYF.